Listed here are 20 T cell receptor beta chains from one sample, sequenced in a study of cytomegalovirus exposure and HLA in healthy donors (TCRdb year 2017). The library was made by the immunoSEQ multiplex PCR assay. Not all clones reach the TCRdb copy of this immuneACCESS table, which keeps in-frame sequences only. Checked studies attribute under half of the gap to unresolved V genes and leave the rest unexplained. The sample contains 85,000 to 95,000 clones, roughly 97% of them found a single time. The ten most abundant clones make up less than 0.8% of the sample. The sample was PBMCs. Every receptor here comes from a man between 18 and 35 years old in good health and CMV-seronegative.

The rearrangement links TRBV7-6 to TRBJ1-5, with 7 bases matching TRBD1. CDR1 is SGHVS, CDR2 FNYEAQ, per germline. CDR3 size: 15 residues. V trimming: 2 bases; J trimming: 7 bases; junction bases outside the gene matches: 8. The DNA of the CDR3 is TGTGCCAGCAGCTTATCGCCAGGGGGTAACCAGCCCCAGCATTTT. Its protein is CASSLSPGGNQPQHF.

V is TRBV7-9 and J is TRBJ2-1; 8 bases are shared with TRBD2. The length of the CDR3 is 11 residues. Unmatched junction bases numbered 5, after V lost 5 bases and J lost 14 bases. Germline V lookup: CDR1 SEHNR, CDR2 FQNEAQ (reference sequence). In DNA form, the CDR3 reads TGTGCCAGCAGCCGAAAAGCGGGAGAGTTCTTC. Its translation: CASSRKAGEFF.

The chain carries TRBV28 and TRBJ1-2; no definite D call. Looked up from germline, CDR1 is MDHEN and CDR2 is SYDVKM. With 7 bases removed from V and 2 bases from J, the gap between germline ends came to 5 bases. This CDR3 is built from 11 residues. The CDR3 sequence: CASNTNYGYTF. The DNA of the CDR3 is TGTGCCAGCAACACAAACTATGGCTACACCTTC.

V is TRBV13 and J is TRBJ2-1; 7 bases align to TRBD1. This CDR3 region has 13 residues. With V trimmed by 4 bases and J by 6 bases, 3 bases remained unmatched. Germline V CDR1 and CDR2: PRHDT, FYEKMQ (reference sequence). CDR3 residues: CASSSTGFNEQFF. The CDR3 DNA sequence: TGTGCCAGCAGCTCGACAGGGTTCAATGAGCAGTTCTTC.

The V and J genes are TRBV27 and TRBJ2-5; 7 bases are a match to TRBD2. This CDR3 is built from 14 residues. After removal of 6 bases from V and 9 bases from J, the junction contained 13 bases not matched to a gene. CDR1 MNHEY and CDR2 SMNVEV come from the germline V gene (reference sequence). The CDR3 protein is CASSPSGTLPAQYF. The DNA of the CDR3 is TGTGCCAGCAGCCCGAGCGGGACCCTCCCGGCCCAGTACTTC.

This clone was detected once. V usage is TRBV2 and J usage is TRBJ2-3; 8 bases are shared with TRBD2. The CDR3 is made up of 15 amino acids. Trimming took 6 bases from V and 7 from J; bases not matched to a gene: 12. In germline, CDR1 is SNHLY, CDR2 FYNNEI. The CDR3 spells CASRRGEGLVNTQYF. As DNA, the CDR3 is TGTGCCAGCAGGCGGGGGGAGGGCCTTGTTAATACGCAGTATTTT.

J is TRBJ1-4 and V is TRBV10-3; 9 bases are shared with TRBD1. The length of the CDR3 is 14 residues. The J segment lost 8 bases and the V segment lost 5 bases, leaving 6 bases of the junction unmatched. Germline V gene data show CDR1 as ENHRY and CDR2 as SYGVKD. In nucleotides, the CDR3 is TGTGCCATCAGTACAGGGGGCCTGGGCGAAAAACTGTTTTTT. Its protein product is CAISTGGLGEKLFF.

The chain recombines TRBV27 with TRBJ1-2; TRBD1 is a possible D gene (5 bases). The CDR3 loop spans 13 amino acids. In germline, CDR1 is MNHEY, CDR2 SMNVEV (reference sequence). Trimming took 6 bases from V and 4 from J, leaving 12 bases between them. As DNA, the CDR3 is TGTGCCAGCAGACAGACAGCGTCCTATGGCTACACCTTC. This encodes CASRQTASYGYTF.

CDR3 sequence: CASSKAGLDTQYF. As DNA, the CDR3 is TGTGCCAGCAGCAAAGCCGGTCTAGATACGCAGTATTTT. J is TRBJ2-3 and V is TRBV21-1; TRBD2, the D gene given by the table, was not confirmed from the DNA. TRBV21-1 is an annotated pseudogene. The CDR3 length is 13 residues.

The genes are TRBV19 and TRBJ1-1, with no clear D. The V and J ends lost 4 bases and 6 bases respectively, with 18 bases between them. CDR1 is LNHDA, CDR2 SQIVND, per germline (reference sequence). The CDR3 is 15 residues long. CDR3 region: CASSKDLGVGAEAFF. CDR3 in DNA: TGTGCCAGTAGTAAAGATTTGGGAGTCGGGGCTGAAGCTTTCTTT.

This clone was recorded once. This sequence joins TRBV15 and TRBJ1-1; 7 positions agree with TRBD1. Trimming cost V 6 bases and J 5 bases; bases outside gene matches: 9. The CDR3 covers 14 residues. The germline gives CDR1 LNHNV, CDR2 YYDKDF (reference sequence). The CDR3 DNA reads TGTGCCACCAGTCGCCGGGACAGCAGGACTGAAGCTTTCTTT. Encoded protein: CATSRRDSRTEAFF. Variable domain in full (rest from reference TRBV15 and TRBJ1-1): DAMVIQNPRYQVTQFGKPVTLSCSQTLNHNVMYWYQQKSSQAPKLLFHYYDKDFNNEADTPDNFQSRRPNTSFCFLDIRSPGLGDTAMYLCATSRRDSRTEAFFGQGTRLTVV.

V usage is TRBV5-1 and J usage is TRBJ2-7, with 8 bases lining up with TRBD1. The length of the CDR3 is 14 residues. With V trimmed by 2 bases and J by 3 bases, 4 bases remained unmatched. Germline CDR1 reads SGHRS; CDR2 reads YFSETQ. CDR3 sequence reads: CASSFGTGVYEQYF. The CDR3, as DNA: TGCGCCAGCAGCTTTGGGACAGGAGTCTACGAGCAGTACTTC. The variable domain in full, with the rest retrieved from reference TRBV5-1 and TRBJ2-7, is KAGVTQTPRYLIKTRGQQVTLSCSPISGHRSVSWYQQTPGQGLQFLFEYFSETQRNKGNFPGRFSGRQFSNSRSEMNVSTLELGDSALYLCASSFGTGVYEQYFGPGTRLTVT.

In DNA, the CDR3 is TGTGCCAGCAGCTTGGAGCAGATGAACACTGAAGCTTTCTTT. Translation: CASSLEQMNTEAFF. The chain carries TRBV7-9 and TRBJ1-1; no definite D call. The CDR3 contains 14 residues. V gave up 3 bases and J gave up 0 bases, with 8 bases separating them. Germline V gene data show CDR1 as SEHNR and CDR2 as FQNEAQ (reference sequence).

CDR3: CAISEGGGLNTEAFF. CDR3 coding DNA: TGTGCCATCAGTGAAGGGGGTGGACTGAACACTGAAGCTTTCTTT. V and J are TRBV10-3 and TRBJ1-1, with a possible D match to TRBD1 (6 bases). V lost 3 bases and J 0 bases, leaving 11 bases between the germline ends. Germline-derived CDR1 and CDR2 are ENHRY and SYGVKD. This CDR3 is built from 15 residues.

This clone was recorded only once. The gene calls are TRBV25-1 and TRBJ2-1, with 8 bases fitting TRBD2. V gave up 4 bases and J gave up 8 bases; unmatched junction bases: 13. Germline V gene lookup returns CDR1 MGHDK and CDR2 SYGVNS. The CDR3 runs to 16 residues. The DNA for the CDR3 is TGTGCCAGCAGTGGCCCATATAGCGGGGAAAGGGATGAGCAGTTCTTC. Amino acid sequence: CASSGPYSGERDEQFF.

CDR3 nucleotides: TGTGCCAGCCAAATGCTGAGGGGGCGGGCAGCTTTCTTT. Its protein product is CASQMLRGRAAFF. The chain joins TRBV6-5 to TRBJ1-1; TRBD1 agrees at 7 bases. In germline, CDR1 is MNHEY, CDR2 SVGAGI. V was clipped by 8 bases and J by 10 bases; unmatched bases: 13. The CDR3 length is 13 residues.

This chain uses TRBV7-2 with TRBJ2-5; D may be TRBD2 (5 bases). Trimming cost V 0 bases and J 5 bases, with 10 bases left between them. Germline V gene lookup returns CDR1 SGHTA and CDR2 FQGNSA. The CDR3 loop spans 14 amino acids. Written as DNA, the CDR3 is TGTGCCAGCAGCTTAGCGGGAGTAAGGGAGACCCAGTACTTC. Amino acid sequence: CASSLAGVRETQYF.

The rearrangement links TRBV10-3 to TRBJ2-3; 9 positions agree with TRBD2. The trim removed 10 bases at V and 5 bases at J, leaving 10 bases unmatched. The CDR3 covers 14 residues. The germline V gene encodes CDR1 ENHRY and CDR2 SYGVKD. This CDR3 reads CATSGTGEGDTQYF. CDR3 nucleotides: TGTGCCACTAGCGGGACGGGGGAGGGAGATACGCAGTATTTT.

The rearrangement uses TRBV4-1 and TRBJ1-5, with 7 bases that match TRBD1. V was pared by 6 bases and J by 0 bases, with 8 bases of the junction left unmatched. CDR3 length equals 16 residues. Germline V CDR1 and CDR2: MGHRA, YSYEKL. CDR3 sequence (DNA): TGCGCCAGCAGTCCCACCGACAGGGTTAGCAATCAGCCCCAGCATTTT. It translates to CASSPTDRVSNQPQHF.

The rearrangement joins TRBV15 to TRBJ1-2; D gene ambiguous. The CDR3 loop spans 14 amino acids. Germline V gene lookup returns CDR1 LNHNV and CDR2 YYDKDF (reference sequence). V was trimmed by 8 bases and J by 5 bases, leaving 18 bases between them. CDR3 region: CATSVLAAEYGYTF. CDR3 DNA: TGTGCCACCTCCGTGCTGGCGGCGGAATATGGCTACACCTTC.